These 6 T cell receptor beta chains originate from one sample sequenced in a study of T cell repertoires in cytomegalovirus infection. TCRdb processed the reads anew with MiXCR; each CDR3 protein has one entry. Among hundreds of thousands of distinct CDR3 sequences listed, more than 8% were seen once. The sequenced sample consisted of PBMCs. The receptor set was obtained from a human donor in good health (CMV status not recorded). Some clones in this sample may be carry-over from other donors' samples.

This clonotype appeared a few times. The chain has TRBV5-1 and TRBJ2-1; 7 nucleotides align to TRBD1. This CDR3 is built from 15 residues. V trimming: 4 bases; J trimming: 4 bases; junction bases outside the gene matches: 8. Germline assignment: CDR1 SGHRS and CDR2 YFSETQ. This CDR3 reads CASSPGTAPYNEQFF. The DNA for the CDR3 is TGCGCCAGCAGCCCCGGGACAGCCCCGTACAATGAGCAGTTCTTC.

This clonotype came up a few times. The chain links TRBV12-3 or TRBV12-4 to TRBJ2-5; D is ambiguous. V lost 4 bases, J lost 4 bases, and 16 bases lay in between. The CDR3 is made up of 15 amino acids. The DNA of the CDR3 is TGTGCCAGCAGTTCCCGAAGGGCCGGAGCAGAGACCCAGTACTTC. It encodes CASSSRRAGAETQYF.

This chain connects TRBV6-2 or TRBV6-3 to TRBJ2-1, with 7 bases lining up with TRBD2. The CDR3 is 14 residues long. Germline V CDR1 and CDR2: MNHEY, SVGEGT. Germline trimming cut 6 bases from V and 1 base from J; bases unmatched to any gene: 3. CDR3 nucleotide sequence: TGTGCCAGCAGCGGAGCGGGATCCTACAATGAGCAGTTCTTC. This encodes CASSGAGSYNEQFF.

This clonotype occurred many times. This chain's CDR3 is CASSLVWTGGEQYF. The CDR3 DNA reads TGTGCCAGCAGCTTAGTTTGGACAGGAGGCGAGCAGTACTTC. The chain uses TRBV7-2 and TRBJ2-7, with 7 bases aligning to TRBD1. Germline V gene data show CDR1 as SGHTA and CDR2 as FQGNSA. Trimming removed 1 base from V and 6 bases from J; junction bases left unmatched: 6. There are 14 residues in the CDR3. The variable domain in full, completed from reference TRBV7-2 and TRBJ2-7, reads GAGVSQSPSNKVTEKGKDVELRCDPISGHTALYWYRQSLGQGLEFLIYFQGNSAPDKSGLPSDRFSAERTGGSVSTLTIQRTQQEDSAVYLCASSLVWTGGEQYFGPGTRLTVT.

This clonotype was counted ten times or more. The CDR3 reads CASSLAPNYGYTF. In DNA form, the CDR3 reads TGTGCCAGCAGCTTAGCGCCTAACTATGGCTACACCTTC. This chain connects TRBV7-2 to TRBJ1-2; no clear D. V lost 0 bases and J 0 bases, leaving 2 bases between the germline ends. The CDR3 has 13 residues. Germline lookup yields CDR1 SGHTA and CDR2 FQGNSA. Drawing the rest from reference TRBV7-2 and TRBJ1-2, the complete variable domain is GAGVSQSPSNKVTEKGKDVELRCDPISGHTALYWYRQSLGQGLEFLIYFQGNSAPDKSGLPSDRFSAERTGGSVSTLTIQRTQQEDSAVYLCASSLAPNYGYTFGSGTRLTVV.

This clonotype was counted many times. This sequence joins TRBV19 and TRBJ2-2; possibly TRBD1 for D (6 bases). The V gene's germline CDR1 is LNHDA and CDR2 SQIVND (reference sequence). V lost 4 bases and J lost 4, with 7 bases in between. The CDR3 consists of 13 residues. The CDR3 reads CASSRDITGELFF. Written as DNA, the CDR3 is TGTGCCAGTAGTAGGGACATCACCGGGGAGCTGTTTTTT.